A selection of T cell receptor beta chains follows, all from one sample in a study of cytomegalovirus exposure and HLA in healthy donors. Clones were read by immunoSEQ multiplex PCR, and TCRdb kept only the in-frame ones, dropping some. In the table there are 120,000 to 150,000 clones, 60% to 85% of which are singletons. Material for sequencing was PBMCs. The origin of the receptors is a middle-aged woman in good health and CMV-seropositive. CDR3s include the opening cysteine and the closing phenylalanine or tryptophan. A D gene is named only where the DNA matches it firmly. Size is omitted from some rows. Given values are once, few, many or a class for expanded clones.

d_gene: TRBD2; abundance: NA; v_gene: TRBV4-2; j_gene: TRBJ2-3; CDR3aa: CASSQDGAGGPSDTQYF; CDR3nt: TGTGCCAGCAGCCAAGATGGGGCGGGGGGGCCTAGTGATACGCAGTATTTT
d_gene: NA; abundance: NA; v_gene: TRBV5-1; j_gene: TRBJ1-3; CDR3aa: CASSTGINSGNTIYF; CDR3nt: TGCGCCAGCAGCACCGGGATAAACTCTGGAAACACCATATATTTT
d_gene: TRBD2; abundance: NA; v_gene: TRBV9; j_gene: TRBJ2-7; CDR3aa: CASSVVGLAGTFYEQYF; CDR3nt: TGTGCCAGCAGCGTAGTCGGACTAGCGGGGACCTTCTACGAGCAGTACTTC
d_gene: NA; abundance: NA; v_gene: TRBV2; j_gene: TRBJ1-2; CDR3aa: CASRGGPGGGYTF; CDR3nt: TGTGCCAGCAGGGGCGGCCCCGGCGGGGGCTACACCTTC
d_gene: NA; abundance: NA; v_gene: TRBV7-4; j_gene: TRBJ1-6; CDR3aa: CASSLWRLGQLESSYNSPLHF; CDR3nt: TGTGCCAGCAGCTTATGGCGTCTTGGGCAGTTAGAGAGCTCCTATAATTCACCCCTCCACTTT
d_gene: TRBD1; abundance: NA; v_gene: TRBV4-1; j_gene: TRBJ1-4; CDR3aa: CASSQLGQGGSEKLFF; CDR3nt: TGCGCCAGCAGCCAACTGGGACAGGGTGGGAGTGAAAAACTGTTTTTT
d_gene: NA; abundance: NA; v_gene: TRBV7-2; j_gene: TRBJ1-5; CDR3aa: CASSSHRVRGTQHF; CDR3nt: TGTGCCAGCAGCTCACACAGGGTCCGGGGCACCCAGCATTTT
d_gene: TRBD1; abundance: NA; v_gene: TRBV6-1; j_gene: TRBJ2-6; CDR3aa: CASSAWQGANGANVLTF; CDR3nt: TGTGCCAGCAGTGCTTGGCAGGGGGCTAATGGGGCCAACGTCCTGACTTTC
d_gene: NA; abundance: NA; v_gene: TRBV5-1; j_gene: TRBJ2-7; CDR3aa: CASSLSGGITTEQYF; CDR3nt: TGCGCCAGCAGCTTGAGTGGGGGGATTACTACCGAGCAGTACTTC
d_gene: TRBD1; abundance: NA; v_gene: TRBV10-1; j_gene: TRBJ1-1; CDR3aa: CASSAAVGQEGMNTEAFF; CDR3nt: TGCGCCAGCAGTGCCGCTGTTGGACAGGAGGGGATGAACACTGAAGCTTTCTTT
d_gene: NA; abundance: NA; v_gene: TRBV6-1; j_gene: TRBJ1-2; CDR3aa: CASSERGTGTWGYTF; CDR3nt: TGTGCCAGCAGTGAACGTGGGACTGGGACCTGGGGCTACACCTTC
d_gene: TRBD1; abundance: NA; v_gene: TRBV29-1; j_gene: TRBJ2-7; CDR3aa: CSARQGLNEQYF; CDR3nt: TGCAGCGCCAGACAGGGCCTAAACGAGCAGTACTTC
d_gene: TRBD1; abundance: NA; v_gene: TRBV7-9; j_gene: TRBJ1-1; CDR3aa: CASSPRGGGGTEAFF; CDR3nt: TGTGCCAGCAGCCCCCGAGGAGGGGGCGGCACTGAAGCTTTCTTT
d_gene: TRBD1; abundance: NA; v_gene: TRBV18; j_gene: TRBJ2-7; CDR3aa: CASSPGPGGLYRGEQYF; CDR3nt: TGTGCCAGCTCACCGGGACCAGGGGGTTTGTACCGTGGCGAGCAGTACTTC
d_gene: NA; abundance: NA; v_gene: TRBV7-7; j_gene: TRBJ2-5; CDR3aa: CASSPPTTTQETQYF; CDR3nt: TGTGCCAGCAGCCCGCCGACCACTACCCAAGAGACCCAGTACTTC
d_gene: TRBD2; abundance: few; v_gene: TRBV15; j_gene: TRBJ2-2; CDR3aa: CATSGHRLALNTGELFF; CDR3nt: TGTGCCACCAGCGGGCACCGACTAGCTTTGAACACCGGGGAGCTGTTTTTT
d_gene: NA; abundance: NA; v_gene: TRBV14; j_gene: TRBJ2-5; CDR3aa: CASSQGALETQYF; CDR3nt: TGTGCCAGCAGCCAAGGAGCGTTGGAGACCCAGTACTTC
d_gene: NA; abundance: few; v_gene: TRBV4-2; j_gene: TRBJ1-1; CDR3aa: CASSQDGGRRNTEAFF; CDR3nt: TGTGCCAGCAGCCAAGATGGGGGGAGGAGGAACACTGAAGCTTTCTTT
d_gene: TRBD2; abundance: NA; v_gene: TRBV13; j_gene: TRBJ2-7; CDR3aa: CASSSTWGGYEQYF; CDR3nt: TGTGCCAGCAGTTCGACTTGGGGGGGGTACGAGCAGTACTTC
d_gene: TRBD1; abundance: few; v_gene: TRBV7-7; j_gene: TRBJ2-1; CDR3aa: CASSQIGTGAYEQFF; CDR3nt: TGTGCCAGCAGTCAAATCGGGACAGGGGCGTATGAGCAGTTCTTC
d_gene: TRBD1; abundance: NA; v_gene: TRBV6-6; j_gene: TRBJ1-3; CDR3aa: CASSTSDRPSGNTIYF; CDR3nt: TGTGCCAGCAGTACCTCGGACAGGCCCTCTGGAAACACCATATATTTT
d_gene: TRBD1; abundance: few; v_gene: TRBV29-1; j_gene: TRBJ2-2; CDR3aa: CSVEKDRARVGELFF; CDR3nt: TGCAGCGTTGAAAAGGACAGGGCTCGAGTCGGGGAGCTGTTTTTT
d_gene: TRBD1; abundance: NA; v_gene: TRBV27; j_gene: TRBJ2-7; CDR3aa: CASSPGTGYSEQYF; CDR3nt: TGTGCCAGCAGCCCCGGGACAGGGTATTCCGAGCAGTACTTC
d_gene: TRBD1; abundance: NA; v_gene: TRBV6-7; j_gene: TRBJ2-3; CDR3aa: CASSPRRTGPYLFTDTQYF; CDR3nt: TGTGCCAGCAGCCCCCGGAGGACAGGGCCCTATCTTTTCACAGATACGCAGTATTTT
d_gene: NA; abundance: NA; v_gene: TRBV7-9; j_gene: TRBJ1-5; CDR3aa: CASSLGTGTNQPQHF; CDR3nt: TGTGCCAGCAGCTTAGGCACAGGGACCAATCAGCCCCAGCATTTT
d_gene: NA; abundance: NA; v_gene: TRBV10-3; j_gene: TRBJ1-1; CDR3aa: CAISVEDSTEAFF; CDR3nt: TGTGCCATCAGTGTTGAGGACAGCACTGAAGCTTTCTTT
d_gene: NA; abundance: NA; v_gene: TRBV6-5; j_gene: TRBJ2-1; CDR3aa: CASRAWSYNEQFF; CDR3nt: TGTGCCAGCAGAGCATGGTCCTACAATGAGCAGTTCTTC
d_gene: NA; abundance: once; v_gene: TRBV9; j_gene: TRBJ2-7; CDR3aa: CASSVGPSSSYEQYF; CDR3nt: TGTGCCAGCAGCGTAGGTCCCTCGAGCTCCTACGAGCAGTACTTC
d_gene: TRBD1; abundance: NA; v_gene: TRBV19; j_gene: TRBJ2-7; CDR3aa: CASSISGQGPSEQYF; CDR3nt: TGTGCCAGTAGTATATCCGGACAGGGGCCGAGTGAGCAGTACTTC
d_gene: NA; abundance: NA; v_gene: TRBV9; j_gene: TRBJ2-5; CDR3aa: CASSPGAGAYQETQYF; CDR3nt: TGTGCCAGCAGCCCAGGTGCGGGGGCTTACCAAGAGACCCAGTACTTC
d_gene: NA; abundance: NA; v_gene: TRBV6-5; j_gene: TRBJ1-1; CDR3aa: CASSAFWGPRTEAFF; CDR3nt: TGTGCCAGCAGTGCATTTTGGGGGCCTCGCACTGAAGCTTTCTTT
d_gene: NA; abundance: NA; v_gene: TRBV9; j_gene: TRBJ1-2; CDR3aa: CASSVVSGGEYGYTF; CDR3nt: TGTGCCAGCAGCGTAGTGTCCGGGGGTGAATATGGCTACACCTTC
d_gene: TRBD1; abundance: NA; v_gene: TRBV28; j_gene: TRBJ2-7; CDR3aa: CAGSLPDRIKQYF; CDR3nt: TGTGCCGGCAGTTTACCGGACAGGATCAAGCAGTACTTC
d_gene: NA; abundance: NA; v_gene: TRBV7-9; j_gene: TRBJ1-5; CDR3aa: CASSLVSRRNYSNQPQHF; CDR3nt: TGTGCCAGCAGCTTAGTTTCTCGGCGGAACTATAGCAATCAGCCCCAGCATTTT
d_gene: TRBD1; abundance: few; v_gene: TRBV19; j_gene: TRBJ2-7; CDR3aa: CATGRAGGEQYF; CDR3nt: TGTGCAACAGGTAGGGCAGGGGGCGAGCAGTACTTC
d_gene: NA; abundance: NA; v_gene: TRBV5-6; j_gene: TRBJ1-2; CDR3aa: CASSAEGGSSNYGYTF; CDR3nt: TGTGCCAGCAGCGCGGAGGGAGGCTCCTCTAACTATGGCTACACCTTC
d_gene: TRBD1; abundance: NA; v_gene: TRBV28; j_gene: TRBJ2-7; CDR3aa: CASSVPGQGMGEQYF; CDR3nt: TGTGCCAGCAGTGTACCGGGACAGGGGATGGGGGAGCAGTACTTC
d_gene: TRBD2; abundance: NA; v_gene: TRBV5-1; j_gene: TRBJ2-2; CDR3aa: CASSLSSGDNTGELFF; CDR3nt: TGCGCCAGCAGCTTGTCTAGCGGAGATAACACCGGGGAGCTGTTTTTT
d_gene: NA; abundance: NA; v_gene: TRBV7-9; j_gene: TRBJ2-7; CDR3aa: CASSSPREQYF; CDR3nt: TGTGCCAGCAGCTCCCCCCGCGAGCAGTACTTC
d_gene: TRBD2; abundance: NA; v_gene: TRBV2; j_gene: TRBJ2-2; CDR3aa: CASSLAGGGTGELFF; CDR3nt: TGTGCCAGCAGTTTAGCGGGGGGCGGAACCGGGGAGCTGTTTTTT
d_gene: TRBD2; abundance: NA; v_gene: TRBV7-9; j_gene: TRBJ2-3; CDR3aa: CASSLSGGTDTQYF; CDR3nt: TGTGCCAGCAGCTTAAGCGGGGGCACAGATACGCAGTATTTT
d_gene: NA; abundance: NA; v_gene: TRBV19; j_gene: TRBJ1-5; CDR3aa: CASSGVGGSAQHF; CDR3nt: TGTGCCAGTAGTGGGGTCGGGGGATCAGCCCAGCATTTT
d_gene: TRBD1; abundance: NA; v_gene: TRBV18; j_gene: TRBJ1-4; CDR3aa: CASSPPNGQGEELFF; CDR3nt: TGTGCCAGCTCACCACCAAACGGACAGGGGGAGGAACTGTTTTTT
d_gene: NA; abundance: once; v_gene: TRBV6-1; j_gene: TRBJ1-4; CDR3aa: CASEIEEFTRKLFF; CDR3nt: TGTGCCAGCGAAATCGAGGAGTTCACCCGGAAACTGTTTTTT
d_gene: TRBD2; abundance: once; v_gene: TRBV6-1; j_gene: TRBJ2-5; CDR3aa: CASRGGSSYQETQYF; CDR3nt: TGTGCCAGCAGGGGGGGGAGCAGCTACCAAGAGACCCAGTACTTC
d_gene: NA; abundance: NA; v_gene: TRBV6-1; j_gene: TRBJ1-5; CDR3aa: CASSGGDSNQPQHF; CDR3nt: TGTGCCAGCAGTGGCGGAGATAGCAATCAGCCCCAGCATTTT
d_gene: TRBD1; abundance: few; v_gene: TRBV4-1; j_gene: TRBJ1-2; CDR3aa: CASSQGTGLGYTF; CDR3nt: TGCGCCAGCAGCCAAGGGACAGGGTTGGGCTACACCTTC